This T cell receptor beta chain originates from a study of blood T cell repertoires in COVID-19. Profiled with immunoSEQ multiplex PCR; TCRdb holds only in-frame clones, not every one. The sample records about 140,000 clones, approximately 82% being singletons. The CDR3 consists of 15 residues. Per germline, CDR1 SGHRS and CDR2 YFSETQ. V lost 4 bases and J lost 1, with 13 bases in between. The chain joins TRBV5-1 to TRBJ2-3; tentatively, D is TRBD1 (6 bases). The sample comprised peripheral blood. This TCR was recovered from a human donor in a cohort sampled during active COVID-19. This CDR3 is CASSVRGDGTDTQYF. The CDR3 coding sequence is TGCGCCAGCAGCGTCAGGGGAGACGGCACAGATACGCAGTATTTT. The full variable domain, completed using reference TRBV5-1 and TRBJ2-3, is KAGVTQTPRYLIKTRGQQVTLSCSPISGHRSVSWYQQTPGQGLQFLFEYFSETQRNKGNFPGRFSGRQFSNSRSEMNVSTLELGDSALYLCASSVRGDGTDTQYFGPGTRLTVL.